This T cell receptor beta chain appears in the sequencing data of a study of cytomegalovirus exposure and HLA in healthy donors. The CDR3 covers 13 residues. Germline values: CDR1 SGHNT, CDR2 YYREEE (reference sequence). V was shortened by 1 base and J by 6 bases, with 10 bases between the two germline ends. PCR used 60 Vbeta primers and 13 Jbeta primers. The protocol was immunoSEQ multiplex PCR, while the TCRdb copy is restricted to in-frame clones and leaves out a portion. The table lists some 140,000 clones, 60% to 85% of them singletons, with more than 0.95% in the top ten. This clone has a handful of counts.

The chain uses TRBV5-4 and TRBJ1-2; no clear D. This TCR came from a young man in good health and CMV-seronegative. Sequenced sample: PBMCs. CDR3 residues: CASSLQSGNGYTF. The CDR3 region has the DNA TGTGCCAGCAGCTTGCAATCTGGCAATGGCTACACCTTC.